The 6 T cell receptor beta chains given below trace back to one sample, sequenced in a study of shared clonotypes between healthy human individuals. Here immunoSEQ multiplex PCR was the method, and the copy in TCRdb shows in-frame clones only, minus some. The top ten clones hold roughly 1.5% of a sample with about 980,000 clones, around three quarters of them seen once. The specimen sequenced was memory CD4+ T cells sorted from blood. The subset here: CD45RA-negative fraction. Receptor source: a man aged 18 to 29 in good health.

CDR3 amino acids: CASSIGESYGYTF. CDR3 coding DNA: TGTGCCAGCAGTATCGGGGAATCCTATGGCTACACCTTC. This chain links TRBV2 with TRBJ1-2; D remains unclear. This CDR3 spans 13 amino acids. V gave up 5 bases and J gave up 4 bases, with 11 bases separating them. Looked up from germline, CDR1 is SNHLY and CDR2 is FYNNEI.

The chain carries TRBV19 and TRBJ2-4; D is tentatively TRBD1 or TRBD2 (6 bases each). This CDR3 comprises 18 residues. The germline gives CDR1 LNHDA, CDR2 SQIVND (reference sequence). V was shortened by 0 bases and J by 0 bases, with 15 bases between the two germline ends. This chain's CDR3 is CASSIDMTGALAKNIQYF. The CDR3 coding sequence is TGTGCCAGTAGTATAGACATGACGGGGGCTCTAGCCAAAAACATTCAGTACTTC.

The chain carries TRBV9 and TRBJ2-7; 7 nucleotides agree with TRBD1. CDR1 is SGDLS and CDR2 is YYNGEE in the germline V gene. The CDR3 runs 15 residues. V dropped 4 bases and J dropped 1; count of bases not matched to a gene: 8. The CDR3 sequence: CASSPQGVLSYEQYF. The DNA for the CDR3 is TGTGCCAGCAGCCCCCAGGGGGTACTATCCTACGAGCAGTACTTC.

The chain couples TRBV5-4 to TRBJ1-4; 7 nucleotides align to TRBD1. There are 16 residues in the CDR3. V trimming: 2 bases; J trimming: 6 bases; junction bases outside the gene matches: 10. Germline CDR1 is SGHNT and CDR2 is YYREEE (reference sequence). The CDR3 region is CASSFEGGQPYEKLFF. CDR3 nucleotides: TGTGCCAGCAGCTTCGAAGGGGGACAGCCTTATGAAAAACTGTTTTTT. The whole variable domain, filled in from reference TRBV5-4 and TRBJ1-4, reads ETGVTQSPTHLIKTRGQQVTLRCSSQSGHNTVSWYQQALGQGPQFIFQYYREEENGRGNFPPRFSGLQFPNYSSELNVNALELDDSALYLCASSFEGGQPYEKLFFGSGTQLSVL.

This chain uses TRBV18 with TRBJ2-6, with D tentatively TRBD2 (5 bases). CDR3 length equals 17 residues. Germline lookup yields CDR1 KGHSH and CDR2 LQKENI. V was pared by 1 base and J by 0 bases, with 10 bases between. CDR3 sequence (DNA): TGTGCCAGCTCACCACGGACGGGGAGCTCTGGGGCCAACGTCCTGACTTTC. It translates to CASSPRTGSSGANVLTF.

The J gene is TRBJ2-2, the V gene TRBV5-1; D remains ambiguous. This CDR3 spans 13 amino acids. The V end was cut by 4 bases, the J end by 4 bases, with 8 bases between. Germline V gene data show CDR1 as SGHRS and CDR2 as YFSETQ. Written as DNA, the CDR3 is TGCGCCAGCAGCCTCTCACCCACCGGGGAGCTGTTTTTT. Amino acid sequence: CASSLSPTGELFF.